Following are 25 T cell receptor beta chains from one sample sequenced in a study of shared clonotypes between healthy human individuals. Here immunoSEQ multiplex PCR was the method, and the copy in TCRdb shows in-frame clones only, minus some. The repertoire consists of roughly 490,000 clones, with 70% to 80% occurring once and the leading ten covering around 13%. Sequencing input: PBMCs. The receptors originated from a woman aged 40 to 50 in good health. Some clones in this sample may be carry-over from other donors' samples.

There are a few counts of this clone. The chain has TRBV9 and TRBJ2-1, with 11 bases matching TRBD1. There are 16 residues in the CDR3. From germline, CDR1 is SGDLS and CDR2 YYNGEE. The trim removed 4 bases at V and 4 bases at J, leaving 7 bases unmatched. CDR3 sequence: CASSTTGTGGYNEQFF. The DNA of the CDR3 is TGTGCCAGCAGCACAACCGGGACAGGGGGTTACAATGAGCAGTTCTTC.

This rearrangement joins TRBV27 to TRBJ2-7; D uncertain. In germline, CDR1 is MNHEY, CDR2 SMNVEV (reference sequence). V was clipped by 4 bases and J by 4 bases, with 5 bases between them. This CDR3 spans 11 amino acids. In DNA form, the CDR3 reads TGTGCCAGCAGTTCTCGATACGAGCAGTACTTC. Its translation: CASSSRYEQYF.

The CDR3 loop reads CASSALGGTETYEQYF. In nucleotides, the CDR3 is TGTGCCAGTAGTGCCCTCGGGGGGACAGAGACCTACGAGCAGTACTTC. The J gene is TRBJ2-7, the V gene TRBV19; either TRBD1 or TRBD2 may supply D (7 bases each). The CDR3 consists of 16 residues. The V end was cut by 5 bases, the J end by 2 bases, with 19 bases between. CDR1 LNHDA and CDR2 SQIVND come from the germline V gene (reference sequence).

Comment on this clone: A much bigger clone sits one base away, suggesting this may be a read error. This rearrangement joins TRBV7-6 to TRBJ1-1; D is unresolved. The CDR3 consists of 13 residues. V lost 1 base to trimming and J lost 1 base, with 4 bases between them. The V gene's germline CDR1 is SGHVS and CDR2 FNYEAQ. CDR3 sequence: CASSLGQNTEAFF. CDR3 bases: TGTGCCAGCAGCTTAGGACAGAACACTGAAGCTTTCTTT.

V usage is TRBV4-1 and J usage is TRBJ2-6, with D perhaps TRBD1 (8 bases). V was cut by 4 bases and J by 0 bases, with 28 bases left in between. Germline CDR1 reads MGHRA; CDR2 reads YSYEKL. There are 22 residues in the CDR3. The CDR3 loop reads CASSPTRMNNRGRDSGANVLTF. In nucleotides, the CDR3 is TGCGCCAGCAGCCCTACCCGGATGAATAACAGGGGGAGGGACTCTGGGGCCAACGTCCTGACTTTC.

The CDR3 bases are TGTGCCAGCGGGACAGGGCTAAACTATGGCTACACCTTC. Translation: CASGTGLNYGYTF. The rearrangement joins TRBV28 to TRBJ1-2; 9 nucleotides align to TRBD1. Trimming cost V 8 bases and J 2 bases; bases outside gene matches: 3. The CDR3 has 13 amino acids. Germline assignment: CDR1 MDHEN and CDR2 SYDVKM.

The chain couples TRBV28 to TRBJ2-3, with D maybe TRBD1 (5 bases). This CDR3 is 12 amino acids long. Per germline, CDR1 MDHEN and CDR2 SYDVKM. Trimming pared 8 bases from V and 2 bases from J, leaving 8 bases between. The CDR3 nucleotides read TGTGCCAGCCAGACAGCCACAGATACGCAGTATTTT. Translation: CASQTATDTQYF.

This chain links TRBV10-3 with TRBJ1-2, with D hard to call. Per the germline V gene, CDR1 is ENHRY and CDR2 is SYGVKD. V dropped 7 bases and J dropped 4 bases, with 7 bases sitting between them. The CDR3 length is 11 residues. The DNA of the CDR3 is TGTGCCATCAACACCGCCTATGGCTACACCTTC. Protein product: CAINTAYGYTF.

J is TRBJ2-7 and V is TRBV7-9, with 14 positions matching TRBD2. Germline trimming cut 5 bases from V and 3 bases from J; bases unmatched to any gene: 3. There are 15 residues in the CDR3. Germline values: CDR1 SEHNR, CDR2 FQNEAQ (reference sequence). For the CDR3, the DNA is TGTGCCAGCAGCCACGGGACTAGCGGGAGCTACGAGCAGTACTTC. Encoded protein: CASSHGTSGSYEQYF.

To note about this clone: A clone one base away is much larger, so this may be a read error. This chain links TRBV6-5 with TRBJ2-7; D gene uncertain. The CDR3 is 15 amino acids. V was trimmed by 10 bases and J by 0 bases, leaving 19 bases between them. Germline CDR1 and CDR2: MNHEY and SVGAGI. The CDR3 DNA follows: TGTGCCACCAAGACCTCCCCGGCCAGCTCCTACGAGCAGTACTTC. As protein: CATKTSPASSYEQYF.

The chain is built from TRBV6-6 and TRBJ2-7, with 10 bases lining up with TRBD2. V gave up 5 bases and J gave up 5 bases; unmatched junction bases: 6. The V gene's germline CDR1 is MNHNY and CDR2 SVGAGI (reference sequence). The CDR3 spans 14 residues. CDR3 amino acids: CASSGWTSGHEQYF. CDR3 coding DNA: TGTGCCAGCAGTGGATGGACTAGCGGCCACGAGCAGTACTTC.

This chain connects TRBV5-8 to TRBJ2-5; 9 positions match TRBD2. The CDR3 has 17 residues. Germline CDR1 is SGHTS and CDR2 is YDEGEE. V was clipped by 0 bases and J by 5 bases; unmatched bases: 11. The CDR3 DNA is TGTGCCAGCAGCTTGGAGCGCATTAGCGGGAGTCCGGAGACCCAGTACTTC. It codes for CASSLERISGSPETQYF. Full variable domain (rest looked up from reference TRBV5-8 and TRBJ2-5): EAGVTQSPTHLIKTRGQQATLRCSPISGHTSVYWYQQALGLGLQFLLWYDEGEERNRGNFPPRFSGRQFPNYSSELNVNALELEDSALYLCASSLERISGSPETQYFGPGTRLLVL.

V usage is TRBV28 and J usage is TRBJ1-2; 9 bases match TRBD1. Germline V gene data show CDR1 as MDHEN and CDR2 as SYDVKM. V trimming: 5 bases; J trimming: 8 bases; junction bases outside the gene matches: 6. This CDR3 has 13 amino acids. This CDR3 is CASSQNRGRGYTF. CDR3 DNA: TGTGCCAGCAGTCAAAACAGGGGGCGAGGCTACACCTTC.

CDR3 region: CASSFQGLSTDTQYF. In DNA form, the CDR3 reads TGCGCCAGCAGCTTTCAGGGCCTTAGCACAGATACGCAGTATTTT. The V and J genes are TRBV5-1 and TRBJ2-3, with D possibly matching TRBD1 (5 bases). Germline assignment: CDR1 SGHRS and CDR2 YFSETQ. This CDR3 contains 15 residues. Trimming pared 2 bases from V and 0 bases from J, leaving 10 bases between.

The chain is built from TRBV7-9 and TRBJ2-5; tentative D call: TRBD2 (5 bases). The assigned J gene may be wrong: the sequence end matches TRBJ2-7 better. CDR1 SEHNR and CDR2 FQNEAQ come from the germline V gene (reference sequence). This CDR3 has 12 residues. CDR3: CASSAGSYEQYF. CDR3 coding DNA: TGTGCCAGCAGCGCGGGTTCCTACGAGCAGTACTTC.

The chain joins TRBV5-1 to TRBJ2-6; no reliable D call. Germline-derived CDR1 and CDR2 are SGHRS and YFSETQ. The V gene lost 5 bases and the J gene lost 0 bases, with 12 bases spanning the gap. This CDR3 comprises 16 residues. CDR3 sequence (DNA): TGCGCCAGCAGTTGGTCCCAGGCCTCTGGGGCCAACGTCCTGACTTTC. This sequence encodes CASSWSQASGANVLTF.

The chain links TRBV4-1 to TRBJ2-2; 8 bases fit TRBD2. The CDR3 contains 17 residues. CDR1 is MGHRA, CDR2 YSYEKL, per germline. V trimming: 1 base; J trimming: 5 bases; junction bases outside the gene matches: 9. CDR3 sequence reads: CASSQVLPGLGTGELFF. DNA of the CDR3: TGCGCCAGCAGCCAAGTGCTTCCGGGACTAGGGACCGGGGAGCTGTTTTTT.

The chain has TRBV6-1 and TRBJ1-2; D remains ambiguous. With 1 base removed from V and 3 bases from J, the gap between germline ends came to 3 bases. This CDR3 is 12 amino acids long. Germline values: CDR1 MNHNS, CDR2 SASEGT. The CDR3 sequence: CASSEGYYGYTF. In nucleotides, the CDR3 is TGTGCCAGCAGTGAAGGTTACTATGGCTACACCTTC.

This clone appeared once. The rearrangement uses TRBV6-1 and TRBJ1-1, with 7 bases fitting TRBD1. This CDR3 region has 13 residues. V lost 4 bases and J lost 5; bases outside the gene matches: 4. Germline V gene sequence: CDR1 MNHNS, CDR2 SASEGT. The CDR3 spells CASSADRDTEAFF. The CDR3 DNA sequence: TGTGCCAGCAGTGCTGACAGGGATACTGAAGCTTTCTTT.

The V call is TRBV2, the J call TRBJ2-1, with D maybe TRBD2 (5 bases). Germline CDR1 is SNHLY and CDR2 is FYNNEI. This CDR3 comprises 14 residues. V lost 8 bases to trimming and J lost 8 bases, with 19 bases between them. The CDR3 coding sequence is TGTGCCAGCGGGCAAATGAGGGTTAGGGATGAGCAGTTCTTC. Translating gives CASGQMRVRDEQFF.

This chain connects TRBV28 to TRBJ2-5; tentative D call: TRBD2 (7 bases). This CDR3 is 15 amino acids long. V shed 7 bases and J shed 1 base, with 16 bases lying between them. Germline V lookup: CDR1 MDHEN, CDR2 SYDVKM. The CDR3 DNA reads TGTGCCAGCACCCAAGGGGGGGCCTCCCAAGAGACCCAGTACTTC. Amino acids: CASTQGGASQETQYF.

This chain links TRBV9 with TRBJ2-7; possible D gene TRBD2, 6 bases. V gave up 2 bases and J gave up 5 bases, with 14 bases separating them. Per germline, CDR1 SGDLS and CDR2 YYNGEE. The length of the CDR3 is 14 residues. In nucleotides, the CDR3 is TGTGCCAGCAGCGTTAGCGGAGAGGCCGACGAGCAGTACTTC. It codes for CASSVSGEADEQYF.

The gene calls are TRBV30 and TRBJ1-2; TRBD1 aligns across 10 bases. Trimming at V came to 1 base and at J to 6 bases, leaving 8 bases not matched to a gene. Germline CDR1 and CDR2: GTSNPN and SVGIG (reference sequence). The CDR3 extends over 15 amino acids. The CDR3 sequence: CAWSGGQGSFDGYTF. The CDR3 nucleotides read TGTGCCTGGAGTGGGGGACAGGGGAGTTTCGATGGCTACACCTTC.

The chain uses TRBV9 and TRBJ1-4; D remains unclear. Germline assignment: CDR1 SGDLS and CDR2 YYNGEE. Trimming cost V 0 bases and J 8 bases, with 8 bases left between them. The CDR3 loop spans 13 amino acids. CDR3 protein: CASSVGDTEKLFF. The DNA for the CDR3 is TGTGCCAGCAGCGTAGGCGACACGGAAAAACTGTTTTTT.

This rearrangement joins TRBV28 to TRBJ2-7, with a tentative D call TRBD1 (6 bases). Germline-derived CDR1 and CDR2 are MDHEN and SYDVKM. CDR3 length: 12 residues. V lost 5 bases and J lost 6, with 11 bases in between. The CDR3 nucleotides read TGTGCCAGCAGTGGGGGCGGATCCGAGCAGTACTTC. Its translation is CASSGGGSEQYF.